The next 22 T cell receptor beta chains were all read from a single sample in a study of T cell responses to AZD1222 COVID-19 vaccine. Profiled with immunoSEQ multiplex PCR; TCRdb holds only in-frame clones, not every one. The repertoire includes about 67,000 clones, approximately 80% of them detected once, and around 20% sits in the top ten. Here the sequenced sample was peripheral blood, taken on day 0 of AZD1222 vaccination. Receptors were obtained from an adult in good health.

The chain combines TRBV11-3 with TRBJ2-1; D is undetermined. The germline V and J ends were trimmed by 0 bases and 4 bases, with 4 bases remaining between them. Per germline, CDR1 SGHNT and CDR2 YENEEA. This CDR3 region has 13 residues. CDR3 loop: CASSLDRYNEQFF. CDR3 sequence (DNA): TGTGCCAGCAGCTTAGATAGGTACAATGAGCAGTTCTTC.

CDR3 residues: CASSLPEGGFAGELFF. Here the CDR3 DNA reads TGTGCCAGCAGCCTCCCCGAGGGTGGGTTTGCCGGGGAGCTGTTTTTT. This chain links TRBV7-9 with TRBJ2-2; possibly TRBD2 for D (5 bases). Trimming took off 5 bases at V and 6 bases at J, with 19 bases between the two ends. The V gene's germline CDR1 is SEHNR and CDR2 FQNEAQ (reference sequence). The CDR3 has 16 residues. The whole variable domain, remainder taken from reference TRBV7-9 and TRBJ2-2, is DTGVSQNPRHKITKRGQNVTFRCDPISEHNRLYWYRQTLGQGPEFLTYFQNEAQLEKSRLLSDRFSAERPKGSFSTLEIQRTEQGDSAMYLCASSLPEGGFAGELFFGEGSRLTVL.

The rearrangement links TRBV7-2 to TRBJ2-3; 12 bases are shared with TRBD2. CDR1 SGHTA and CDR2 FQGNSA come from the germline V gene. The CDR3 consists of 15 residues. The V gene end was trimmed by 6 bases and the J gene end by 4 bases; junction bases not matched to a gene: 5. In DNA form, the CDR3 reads TGTGCCAGCAGGCCTAGCGGGGGGGCCGCAGATACGCAGTATTTT. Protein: CASRPSGGAADTQYF. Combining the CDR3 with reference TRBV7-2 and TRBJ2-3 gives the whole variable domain GAGVSQSPSNKVTEKGKDVELRCDPISGHTALYWYRQSLGQGLEFLIYFQGNSAPDKSGLPSDRFSAERTGGSVSTLTIQRTQQEDSAVYLCASRPSGGAADTQYFGPGTRLTVL.

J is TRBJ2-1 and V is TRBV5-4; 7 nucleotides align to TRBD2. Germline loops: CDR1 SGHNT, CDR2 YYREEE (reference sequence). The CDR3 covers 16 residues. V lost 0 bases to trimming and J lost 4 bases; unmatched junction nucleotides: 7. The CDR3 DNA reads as TGTGCCAGCAGCTTGGCCGGAGCGGGAATGTACAATGAGCAGTTCTTC. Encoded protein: CASSLAGAGMYNEQFF.

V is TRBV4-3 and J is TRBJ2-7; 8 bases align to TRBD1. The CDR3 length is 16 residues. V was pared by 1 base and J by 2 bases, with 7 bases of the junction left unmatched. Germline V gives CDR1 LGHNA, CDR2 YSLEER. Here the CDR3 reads CASSQARWDRPYEQYF. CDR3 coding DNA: TGCGCCAGCAGCCAAGCCCGTTGGGACAGGCCCTACGAGCAGTACTTC.

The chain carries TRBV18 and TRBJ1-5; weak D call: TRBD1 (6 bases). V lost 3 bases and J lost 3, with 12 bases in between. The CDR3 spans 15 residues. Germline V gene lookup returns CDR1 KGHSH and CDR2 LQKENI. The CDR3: CASSPPDRFNQPQHF. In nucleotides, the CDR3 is TGTGCCAGCTCACCTCCGGACAGATTCAATCAGCCCCAGCATTTT.

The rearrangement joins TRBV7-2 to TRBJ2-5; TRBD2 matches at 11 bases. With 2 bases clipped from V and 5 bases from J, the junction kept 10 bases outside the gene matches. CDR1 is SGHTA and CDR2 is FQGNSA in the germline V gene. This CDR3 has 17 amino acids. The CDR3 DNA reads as TGTGCCAGCAGCTTATTGGCCGTACTAGCGGGAGAGGAGACCCAGTACTTC. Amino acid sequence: CASSLLAVLAGEETQYF.

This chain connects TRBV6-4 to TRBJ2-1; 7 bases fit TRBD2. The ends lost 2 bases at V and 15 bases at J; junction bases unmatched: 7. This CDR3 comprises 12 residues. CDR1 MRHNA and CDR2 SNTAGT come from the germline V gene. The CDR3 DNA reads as TGTGCCAGCAGTGACGGGAGGGCTAATCCGTTCTTC. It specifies CASSDGRANPFF.

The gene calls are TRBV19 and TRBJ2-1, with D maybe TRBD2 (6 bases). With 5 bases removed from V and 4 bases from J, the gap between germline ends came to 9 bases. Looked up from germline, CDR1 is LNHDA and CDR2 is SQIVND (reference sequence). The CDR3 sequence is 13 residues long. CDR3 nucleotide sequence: TGTGCCAGTAGTGTGGGACTGTACAATGAGCAGTTCTTC. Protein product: CASSVGLYNEQFF.

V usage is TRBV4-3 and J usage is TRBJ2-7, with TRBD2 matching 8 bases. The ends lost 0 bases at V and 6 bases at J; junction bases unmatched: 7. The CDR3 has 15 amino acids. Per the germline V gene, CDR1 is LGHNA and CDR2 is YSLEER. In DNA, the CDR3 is TGCGCCAGCAGCCAAGAGTGGGCTAGCGGGCGCGAGCAGTACTTC. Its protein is CASSQEWASGREQYF.

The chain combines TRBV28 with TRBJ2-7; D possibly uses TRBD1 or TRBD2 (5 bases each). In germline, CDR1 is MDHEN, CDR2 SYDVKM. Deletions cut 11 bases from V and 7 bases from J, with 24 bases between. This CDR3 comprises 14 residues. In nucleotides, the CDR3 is TGTGCCGCGGAAAAACCGGGACGCCCTGGGGAGCAGTACTTC. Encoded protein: CAAEKPGRPGEQYF.

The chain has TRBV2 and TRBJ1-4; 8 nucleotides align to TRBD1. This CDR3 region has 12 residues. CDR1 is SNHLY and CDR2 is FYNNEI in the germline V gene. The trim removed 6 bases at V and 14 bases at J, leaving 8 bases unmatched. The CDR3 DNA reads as TGTGCCAGCAGCGTCGGACAGGGAAGGCTGTTTTTT. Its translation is CASSVGQGRLFF.

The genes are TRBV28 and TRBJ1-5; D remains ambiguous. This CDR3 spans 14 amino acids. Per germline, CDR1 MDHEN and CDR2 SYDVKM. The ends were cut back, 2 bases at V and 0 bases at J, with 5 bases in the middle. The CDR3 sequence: CASSLGHSNQPQHF. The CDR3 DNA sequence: TGTGCCAGCAGTTTAGGCCATAGCAATCAGCCCCAGCATTTT.

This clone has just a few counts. The CDR3 nucleotides read TGTGCCAGCACCTCAGGTGAGGGCGTGAACACTGAAGCTTTCTTT. Translation: CASTSGEGVNTEAFF. This chain links TRBV28 with TRBJ1-1, with D uncertain. Germline V CDR1 and CDR2: MDHEN, SYDVKM. The CDR3 extends over 15 amino acids. Trimming left V 7 bases short and J 0 bases short, with 15 bases between. Drawing the rest from reference TRBV28 and TRBJ1-1, the complete variable domain is DVKVTQSSRYLVKRTGEKVFLECVQDMDHENMFWYRQDPGLGLRLIYFSYDVKMKEKGDIPEGYSVSREKKERFSLILESASTNQTSMYLCASTSGEGVNTEAFFGQGTRLTVV.

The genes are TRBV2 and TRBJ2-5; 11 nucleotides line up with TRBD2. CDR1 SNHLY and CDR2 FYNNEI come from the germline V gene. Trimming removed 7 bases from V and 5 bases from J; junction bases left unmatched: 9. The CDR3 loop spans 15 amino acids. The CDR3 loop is CASTTGTSGRETQYF. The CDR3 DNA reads TGTGCCAGCACCACCGGGACTAGCGGCCGGGAGACCCAGTACTTC.

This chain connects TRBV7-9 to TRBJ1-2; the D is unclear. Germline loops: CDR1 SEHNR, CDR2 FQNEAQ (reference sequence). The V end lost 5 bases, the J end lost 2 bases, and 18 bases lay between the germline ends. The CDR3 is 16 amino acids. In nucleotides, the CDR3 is TGTGCCAGCAGCCCCGCCTTGGAGGGTCCAAACTATGGCTACACCTTC. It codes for CASSPALEGPNYGYTF.

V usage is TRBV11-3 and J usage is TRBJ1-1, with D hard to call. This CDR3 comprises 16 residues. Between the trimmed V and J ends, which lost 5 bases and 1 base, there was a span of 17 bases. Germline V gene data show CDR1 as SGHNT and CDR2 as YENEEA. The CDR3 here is CASSLTLGKGNTEAFF. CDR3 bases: TGTGCCAGCAGCCTGACCTTGGGCAAGGGGAACACTGAAGCTTTCTTT.

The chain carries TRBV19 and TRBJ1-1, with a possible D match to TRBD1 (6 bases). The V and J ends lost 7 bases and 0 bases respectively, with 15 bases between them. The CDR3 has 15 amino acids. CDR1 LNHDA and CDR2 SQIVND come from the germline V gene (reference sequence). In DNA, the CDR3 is TGTGCCAGTACCAAAACAGGGACCGTGAACACTGAAGCTTTCTTT. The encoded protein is CASTKTGTVNTEAFF. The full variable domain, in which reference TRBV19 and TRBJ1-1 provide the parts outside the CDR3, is DGGITQSPKYLFRKEGQNVTLSCEQNLNHDAMYWYRQDPGQGLRLIYYSQIVNDFQKGDIAEGYSVSREKKESFPLTVTSAQKNPTAFYLCASTKTGTVNTEAFFGQGTRLTVV.

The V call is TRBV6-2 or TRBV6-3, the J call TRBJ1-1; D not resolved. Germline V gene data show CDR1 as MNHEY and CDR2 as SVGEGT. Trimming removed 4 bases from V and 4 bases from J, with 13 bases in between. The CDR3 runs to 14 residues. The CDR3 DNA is TGTGCCAGCAGTTCCAACCTCGGGAGCACTGAAGCTTTCTTT. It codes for CASSSNLGSTEAFF.

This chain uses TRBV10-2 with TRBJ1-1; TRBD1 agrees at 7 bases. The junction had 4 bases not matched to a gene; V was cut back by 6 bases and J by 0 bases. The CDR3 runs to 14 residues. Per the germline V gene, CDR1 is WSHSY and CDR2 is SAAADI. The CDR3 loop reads CASRRDSMNTEAFF. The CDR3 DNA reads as TGCGCCAGCAGAAGGGACAGCATGAACACTGAAGCTTTCTTT.

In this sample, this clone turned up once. This CDR3 is CASSAGPGGGYGYTF. For the CDR3, the DNA is TGTGCCAGCAGCGCGGGTCCGGGGGGCGGTTATGGCTACACCTTC. This chain joins TRBV9 and TRBJ1-2, with TRBD1 as a possible D gene (6 bases). V gave up 3 bases and J gave up 5 bases, with 17 bases separating them. The CDR3 is 15 residues long. Looked up from germline, CDR1 is SGDLS and CDR2 is YYNGEE.

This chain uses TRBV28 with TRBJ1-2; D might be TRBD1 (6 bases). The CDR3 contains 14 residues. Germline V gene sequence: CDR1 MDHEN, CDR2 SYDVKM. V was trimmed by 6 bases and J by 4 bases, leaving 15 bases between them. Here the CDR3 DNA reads TGTGCCAGCAGACCCGACAGGCGCCTCTATGGCTACACCTTC. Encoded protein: CASRPDRRLYGYTF.